Below, 9 T cell receptor beta chains from the same sample are listed, as sequenced in a study of PD-L1 blockade in urothelial cancer. Time point: pretreatment peripheral blood. Profiled with immunoSEQ multiplex PCR; TCRdb holds only in-frame clones, not every one. The top ten hold roughly a tenth of the sample, which has roughly 51,000 clones, approximately 79% seen once. The sequenced sample was PBMCs, obtained around atezolizumab (anti-PD-L1) treatment. These TCRs come from a man aged 65 to 85 with urothelial cancer.

The V and J genes are TRBV18 and TRBJ2-1; 7 positions match TRBD2. The germline V gene has CDR1 KGHSH and CDR2 LQKENI. The CDR3 runs 15 residues. Losses at the gene ends were 0 bases for V and 5 bases for J; bases not matched to a gene: 4. CDR3 amino acids: CASSPPVAGDNEQFF. CDR3 coding DNA: TGTGCCAGCTCACCACCGGTAGCGGGCGACAATGAGCAGTTCTTC.

The gene calls are TRBV28 and TRBJ2-7; a weak D match, TRBD1 (5 bases). Trimming left V 7 bases short and J 0 bases short, with 13 bases between. This CDR3 comprises 14 residues. In germline, CDR1 is MDHEN, CDR2 SYDVKM. CDR3 amino acids: CASNQRGPSYEQYF. CDR3 nucleotides: TGTGCCAGCAATCAAAGGGGCCCCTCCTACGAGCAGTACTTC. Full variable domain (remainder filled in from reference TRBV28 and TRBJ2-7): DVKVTQSSRYLVKRTGEKVFLECVQDMDHENMFWYRQDPGLGLRLIYFSYDVKMKEKGDIPEGYSVSREKKERFSLILESASTNQTSMYLCASNQRGPSYEQYFGPGTRLTVT.

This clone was detected once. The V and J genes are TRBV7-3 and TRBJ2-2; D gene unclear. V was clipped by 5 bases and J by 0 bases, with 4 bases between them. The CDR3 is 13 amino acids. Per germline, CDR1 SGHTA and CDR2 FQGTGA. CDR3 amino acids: CASSISNTGELFF. As DNA, the CDR3 is TGTGCCAGCAGCATCTCGAACACCGGGGAGCTGTTTTTT. The full variable domain, rest sourced from reference TRBV7-3 and TRBJ2-2, is GAGVSQTPSNKVTEKGKYVELRCDPISGHTALYWYRQSLGQGPEFLIYFQGTGAADDSGLPNDRFFAVRPEGSVSTLKIQRTERGDSAVYLCASSISNTGELFFGEGSRLTVL.

The chain is built from TRBV5-6 and TRBJ2-5; tentative D call: TRBD1 (5 bases). The CDR3 has 14 amino acids. CDR1 and CDR2 from the germline V gene are SGHDT and YYEEEE. Trimming stripped 3 bases from V and 2 bases from J, with 11 bases between. CDR3 loop: CASSSPQGQETQYF. CDR3 DNA sequence: TGTGCCAGCAGCTCTCCTCAGGGACAAGAGACCCAGTACTTC.

In this sample, this clone turned up a few times. This chain links TRBV9 with TRBJ2-7, with TRBD1 matching 7 bases. This CDR3 has 15 amino acids. The ends lost 8 bases at V and 3 bases at J; junction bases unmatched: 14. Germline-derived CDR1 and CDR2 are SGDLS and YYNGEE. This CDR3 reads CASQSGGTGDYEQYF. DNA of the CDR3: TGTGCCAGTCAAAGTGGAGGAACAGGGGACTACGAGCAGTACTTC. The full variable domain, completed using reference TRBV9 and TRBJ2-7, is DSGVTQTPKHLITATGQRVTLRCSPRSGDLSVYWYQQSLDQGLQFLIQYYNGEERAKGNILERFSAQQFPDLHSELNLSSLELGDSALYFCASQSGGTGDYEQYFGPGTRLTVT.

This chain joins TRBV5-4 and TRBJ1-2, with a weak D call TRBD1 (6 bases). The CDR3 runs 13 residues. Germline V CDR1 and CDR2: SGHNT, YYREEE (reference sequence). With 3 bases removed from V and 8 bases from J, the gap between germline ends came to 14 bases. The CDR3 loop is CASSWDISSGYTF. CDR3 DNA: TGTGCCAGCAGCTGGGACATCTCCTCCGGCTACACCTTC.

V and J are TRBV19 and TRBJ1-5; no clear D. Germline lookup yields CDR1 LNHDA and CDR2 SQIVND (reference sequence). Trimming cost V 1 base and J 6 bases, with 4 bases left between them. This CDR3 spans 12 amino acids. The CDR3, as DNA: TGTGCCAGTAGTATAGTTAGTCAGCCCCAGCATTTT. It translates to CASSIVSQPQHF. Full variable domain (outside the CDR3, taken from reference TRBV19 and TRBJ1-5): DGGITQSPKYLFRKEGQNVTLSCEQNLNHDAMYWYRQDPGQGLRLIYYSQIVNDFQKGDIAEGYSVSREKKESFPLTVTSAQKNPTAFYLCASSIVSQPQHFGDGTRLSIL.

The chain combines TRBV28 with TRBJ2-7; 9 bases agree with TRBD1. The germline gives CDR1 MDHEN, CDR2 SYDVKM. V dropped 7 bases and J dropped 6; count of bases not matched to a gene: 7. There are 13 residues in the CDR3. CDR3 amino acids: CASILQGAREQYF. The CDR3, as DNA: TGTGCCAGCATCTTACAGGGGGCACGCGAGCAGTACTTC. The whole variable domain, filled in from reference TRBV28 and TRBJ2-7, reads DVKVTQSSRYLVKRTGEKVFLECVQDMDHENMFWYRQDPGLGLRLIYFSYDVKMKEKGDIPEGYSVSREKKERFSLILESASTNQTSMYLCASILQGAREQYFGPGTRLTVT.

This chain joins TRBV27 and TRBJ2-3, with no clear D. From germline, CDR1 is MNHEY and CDR2 SMNVEV (reference sequence). The germline V and J ends were trimmed by 4 bases and 2 bases, with 13 bases remaining between them. This CDR3 has 15 residues. CDR3 sequence (DNA): TGTGCCAGCAGTTCCTCCCTCTTCCCCACAGATACGCAGTATTTT. Protein: CASSSSLFPTDTQYF.